Listed below are T cell receptor beta chains from one sample, sequenced in a study of T cells in Graves' hyperthyroidism and ophthalmopathy. TCRdb recomputed calls from the multiplex PCR reads with MiXCR, one row per CDR3 protein. The sample lists about 480,000 distinct CDR3 sequences, approximately 22% occurring once. The sequenced sample consisted of blood. The receptors derive from a woman in her 70s with Graves' ophthalmopathy. Each CDR3 is given with its conserved first and last residue. The D gene is left open where the match is weak. The size entry is marked missing in some rows and otherwise reads once, few, many or a size class.

>TRBD2|TRBJ2-1|17|TRBV6-2/TRBV6-3|many
TGTGCCAGCAGTTACCGGACTAGCGGGACCGCCTACAATGAGCAGTTCTTC
CASSYRTSGTAYNEQFF
>.|TRBJ2-1|16|TRBV4-1|few
TGCGCCAGCAGCCAATTGACTAGGGGGCGTGGGGATGAGCAGTTCTTC
CASSQLTRGRGDEQFF
>TRBD1|TRBJ2-1|16|TRBV5-1|.
TGCGCCAGCAGCGTGACGGGACAGGGAATAGGCAATGAGCAGTTCTTC
CASSVTGQGIGNEQFF
>.|TRBJ2-3|13|TRBV7-2|once
TGTACCAGCAGCCCATCTAGCACAGATACGCAGTATTTT
CTSSPSSTDTQYF
>.|TRBJ1-4|15|TRBV7-9|few
TGTGCCAGCAGCTTAACCTCGGACGGAGTAGAAAAACTGTTTTTT
CASSLTSDGVEKLFF
>TRBD1|TRBJ1-2|13|TRBV6-1|.
TGTGCCAGCAGCTACAGGGGGCTGAGTGGCTACACCTTC
CASSYRGLSGYTF
>.|TRBJ1-3|14|TRBV6-1|.
TGTGCCAGCAGTGAGAACAGTTACGGAAACACCATATATTTT
CASSENSYGNTIYF
>.|TRBJ1-1|12|TRBV20-1|many
TGCAGTGCTAGCCAGGGGTTCGCTGAAGCTTTCTTT
CSASQGFAEAFF
>.|TRBJ1-1|13|TRBV5-6|few
TGTGCCAGCAGCTGGGCCCAGACCAATGAAGCTTTCTTT
CASSWAQTNEAFF
>.|TRBJ2-7|12|TRBV28|.
TGTGCCAGCAGTGGTCAGCCCTACGAGCAGTACTTC
CASSGQPYEQYF
>.|TRBJ2-1|16|TRBV7-2|.
TGTGCCAGCAGCTTACTAGGGGGGGTGAAGGGCCATGAGCAGTTCTTC
CASSLLGGVKGHEQFF
>.|TRBJ1-6|14|TRBV20-1|few
TGCAGTGCTAGTGAGGGGAGCGGTAATTCACCCCTCCACTTT
CSASEGSGNSPLHF
>.|TRBJ1-1|13|TRBV29-1|many
TGCAGCGTTGACCCTTGGAGGGACACTGAAGCTTTCTTT
CSVDPWRDTEAFF
>TRBD2|TRBJ2-5|15|TRBV11-2|few
TGTGCCAGCAGCTTGGCGGGAGTTGGGCCAGAGACCCAGTACTTC
CASSLAGVGPETQYF
>TRBD1|TRBJ2-5|14|TRBV5-1|many
TGCGCCAGCAGCTTGGGACAGGGAGTTTTGGCCCAGTACTTC
CASSLGQGVLAQYF
>TRBD1|TRBJ1-2|16|TRBV19|many
TGTGCCAGTAGCACCTACCGGGACAGGGTCATCTATGGCTACACCTTC
CASSTYRDRVIYGYTF
>.|TRBJ1-5|15|TRBV4-3|few
TGCGCCAGCAGCCAAGATGGGTTACCGAATCAGCCCCAGCATTTT
CASSQDGLPNQPQHF
>.|TRBJ1-2|12|TRBV6-2/TRBV6-3|few
TGTGCCACGAAGGACTGGTACTATGGCTACACCTTC
CATKDWYYGYTF
>TRBD2|TRBJ2-1|17|TRBV2|few
TGTGCCAGCAGTGTGGGAGCTAGCGGGCCATCCTACAATGAGCAGTTCTTC
CASSVGASGPSYNEQFF
>.|TRBJ2-1|12|TRBV2|many
TGTGCCAGCAGCGGCTCCTACAATGAGCAGTTCTTC
CASSGSYNEQFF
>.|TRBJ2-3|15|TRBV2|many
TGTGCCAGCAGTGAACGGACTGTCCGCACAGATACGCAGTATTTT
CASSERTVRTDTQYF
>.|TRBJ2-2|14|TRBV6-2/TRBV6-3|.
TGTGCCAGCAGTTACCCGCCGGGTGGCGGGGAGCTGTTTTTT
CASSYPPGGGELFF
>TRBD1|TRBJ2-6|17|TRBV20-1|few
TGCAGTGCTAGGCGGGACAGGGGCACCTCTGGGGCCAACGTCCTGACTTTC
CSARRDRGTSGANVLTF
>.|TRBJ2-1|15|TRBV20-1|few
TGCAGTGCTAGAGATAGCGACCGAGCCTACAATGAGCAGTTCTTC
CSARDSDRAYNEQFF
>.|TRBJ1-4|16|TRBV27|few
TGTGTCAGCCGCCTGAACCATCTCCAGGGAGGGGAAAAACTGTTTTTT
CVSRLNHLQGGEKLFF
>.|TRBJ2-7|11|TRBV3-1|few
TGTGCCAGCAGACCTTACTACGAGCAGTACTTC
CASRPYYEQYF
>.|TRBJ2-7|13|TRBV6-5|few
TGTGCCAGCAGTTACACGAGGGTCTCCGAGCAGTACTTC
CASSYTRVSEQYF
>.|TRBJ1-6|14|TRBV28|many
TGTGCCACCGCAGGGTATACCTATAATTCACCCCTCCACTTT
CATAGYTYNSPLHF
>.|TRBJ1-1|14|TRBV20-1|.
TGCAGTGCCTCGGATAGGGGGAGAGAAACTGAAGCTTTCTTT
CSASDRGRETEAFF
>.|TRBJ2-3|13|TRBV20-1|.
TGCAGTGCTAGAGATTCTGGGTCTGGTACGCAGTATTTT
CSARDSGSGTQYF
>TRBD1|TRBJ2-2|18|TRBV28|few
TGTGCCAGCAGTTTCTCGGGACAGATAATCGCGAACACCGGGGAGCTGTTTTTT
CASSFSGQIIANTGELFF
>TRBD1|TRBJ2-2|17|TRBV5-5|.
TGTGCCAGCAGCTTGACGGCTGGACAGGGGGCGCCCGGGGAGCTGTTTTTT
CASSLTAGQGAPGELFF
>TRBD1|TRBJ2-7|12|TRBV20-1|.
TGCAGGGGGGACCGAGGGGGCGACGAGCAGTACTTC
CRGDRGGDEQYF
>.|TRBJ2-3|13|TRBV20-1|many
TGCAGTGCCCCCCGGGTCGGCACAGATACGCAGTATTTT
CSAPRVGTDTQYF
>.|TRBJ1-5|13|TRBV18|.
TGTGCCAGCTCACCTGACAGGTCTCAGCCCCAGCATTTT
CASSPDRSQPQHF
>.|TRBJ1-1|13|TRBV30|many
TGTGCCTGGAGTGTAAGTGGGTTCACTGAAGCTTTCTTT
CAWSVSGFTEAFF
>TRBD1|TRBJ1-6|14|TRBV30|.
TGTGCCTGGAGTGAGGGGGCGCGGAATTCACCCCTCCACTTT
CAWSEGARNSPLHF
>TRBD1|TRBJ1-2|14|TRBV6-6|few
TGTGCCAGCAGTTACTGGGACAGGGGAGATGGCTACACCTTC
CASSYWDRGDGYTF
>.|TRBJ2-3|13|TRBV5-1|.
TGCGCCAGCAGCTTGGGGCCCACAAATACGCAGTATTTT
CASSLGPTNTQYF
>TRBD2|TRBJ2-1|15|TRBV20-1|many
TGCAGTGCTCAACTAGCGGGAGGGCCTAGGAATGAGCAGTTCTTC
CSAQLAGGPRNEQFF
>.|TRBJ2-4|17|TRBV11-2|.
TGTGCCAGCAGCTTAAATCCTCTAGGGTCGGGCAAAAACATTCAGTACTTC
CASSLNPLGSGKNIQYF
>.|TRBJ2-1|13|TRBV6-1|few
TGTGCCAGCAGTGAACTACATCGGGGTTTTCGGTTCTTC
CASSELHRGFRFF
>.|TRBJ2-2|15|TRBV4-2|.
TGTGCCAGCAGAGGGGGGCAGCGGAACACCGGGGAGCTGTTTTTT
CASRGGQRNTGELFF
>.|TRBJ2-1|14|TRBV2|many
TGTGCCAGCAGTGAGGGGAGGGGGGCGGCGGAGCAGTTCTTC
CASSEGRGAAEQFF
>.|TRBJ2-7|14|TRBV20-1|few
TGCAGTGCTAGGAAGGTCGGGAGCCACTACGAGCAGTACTTC
CSARKVGSHYEQYF
>.|TRBJ2-3|13|TRBV27|few
TGTGCCAGCAGTTCACAGGGAGGTGATACGCAGTATTTT
CASSSQGGDTQYF
>TRBD1|TRBJ1-2|17|TRBV10-3|.
TGTGCCATCAGTGAGTCCAGGTCCGGGACAGGGGACTATGGCTACACCTTC
CAISESRSGTGDYGYTF
>.|TRBJ1-1|12|TRBV6-1|.
TGTGCCAGCACAAAACAGGGCACTGAAGCTTTCTTT
CASTKQGTEAFF
>.|TRBJ1-2|13|TRBV5-4|few
TGTGCCAGCAACCAACAGGATAACTATGGCTACACCTTC
CASNQQDNYGYTF
>TRBD2|TRBJ2-7|16|TRBV6-2/TRBV6-3|.
TGTGCCAGCAGTTACTCTACTAGCGGGGCACTTTACGAGCAGTACTTC
CASSYSTSGALYEQYF
>.|TRBJ2-7|14|TRBV20-1|.
TGCAGTGCTAGACCCCGCGGTAACCTGCACGAGCAGTACTTC
CSARPRGNLHEQYF
>.|TRBJ1-1|14|TRBV3-1|many
TGTGCCAGCAGCCCTATTTCCTTGGGCACTGAAGCTTTCTTT
CASSPISLGTEAFF
>TRBD1|TRBJ2-7|15|TRBV7-2|few
TGTGCCAGCAGCTCACTACAGGGGGCAGGGTACGAGCAGTACTTC
CASSSLQGAGYEQYF